A selection of T cell receptor beta chains follows, all from one sample in a study of CD8 T cells in Susac syndrome. TCRdb passed the immunoSEQ multiplex PCR reads through MiXCR, listing each CDR3 protein once. Of a few hundred thousand distinct CDR3 sequences in the sample, 94% were seen once. Sequencing was done on a sample of CD4+ T cells from PBMCs. These receptors were collected from a human donor with Susac syndrome. Both conserved end residues are part of each CDR3. The order of the fields is clone size, J gene, V gene, D gene, CDR3 DNA, CDR3 protein. D genes are given only for firm matches. Size tells how often a clone was seen (once, few, many) or the class of an expanded clone, and some rows leave it out.

>-|TRBJ1-2|TRBV20-1|-
TGCAGTGCTAGGATGGGGGCCTTTCGCCATGGCTACACCTTC
CSARMGAFRHGYTF
>once|TRBJ2-5|TRBV20-1|-
TGCAGTGCTAAGCAGGTCCAAGAGACCCAGTACTTC
CSAKQVQETQYF
>-|TRBJ1-6|TRBV9|-
TGTGCCAGCAGCGTTTCACAGGATTATAATTCACCCCTCCACTTT
CASSVSQDYNSPLHF
>few|TRBJ2-3|TRBV12-3/TRBV12-4|-
TGTGCCAGCAGTTTAGAGAGTACGCAGTATTTT
CASSLESTQYF
>once|TRBJ1-2|TRBV3-1|-
TGTGCCAGCAGCCAAGATTCGAACAGCTATGGCTACACCTTC
CASSQDSNSYGYTF
>-|TRBJ1-6|TRBV2|-
TGTGCCAGCAGTCGAGGGGGGGAGAATTCACCCCTCCACTTT
CASSRGGENSPLHF
>-|TRBJ2-7|TRBV30|-
TGTGCCTGGAGTCCACCTAGGGGGTCCTACGAGCAGTACTTC
CAWSPPRGSYEQYF
>-|TRBJ1-2|TRBV29-1|-
TGCAGCGTTGAGGGGGGAAAAGGGTATGGCTACACCTTC
CSVEGGKGYGYTF
>-|TRBJ1-2|TRBV12-3/TRBV12-4|TRBD1
TGTGCCAGCAGTTTAACAGGGGACGATGGCTACACCTTC
CASSLTGDDGYTF
>once|TRBJ2-3|TRBV7-8|TRBD2
TGTGCCAGCAGCCACGCACTACTAGCGCCGGCAGATACGCAGTATTTT
CASSHALLAPADTQYF
>-|TRBJ1-2|TRBV3-1|TRBD1
TGTGCCAGCAGCCAAGACGCACAGGGGGCGGTTGGCTACACCTTC
CASSQDAQGAVGYTF
>-|TRBJ1-3|TRBV12-3/TRBV12-4|-
TGTGCCAGCAGGGAGAGGGATTTTGGAAACACCATATATTTT
CASRERDFGNTIYF
>-|TRBJ2-5|TRBV2|-
TGTGCCAGCAGTGAAGGGGACACTCGGGTCGTGGTTGAGACCCAGTACTTC
CASSEGDTRVVVETQYF
>-|TRBJ2-1|TRBV5-4|TRBD1
TGTGCCAGCAGCAACAATCGACAGGGGGCTGAGCAGTTCTTC
CASSNNRQGAEQFF
>-|TRBJ1-3|TRBV7-2|-
TGTGCCAGCAGCTTATTGTTTCGGGGCCTCTCTGGAAACACCATATATTTT
CASSLLFRGLSGNTIYF
>-|TRBJ2-7|TRBV7-2|-
TGTGCCAGCAGCTTCATTTACGAGCAGTACTTC
CASSFIYEQYF
>-|TRBJ2-1|TRBV9|-
TGTGCCAGCAGCGTCGAGGGGGAGGGAGTTAATGAGCAGTTCTTC
CASSVEGEGVNEQFF
>-|TRBJ2-6|TRBV30|-
TGTGCCTGGAGATCGAAAGTTGGTAGGGCTGGGGCCAACGTCCTGACTTTC
CAWRSKVGRAGANVLTF
>-|TRBJ2-5|TRBV5-1|-
TGCGCCAGCAGCTCGGACGGAGCATGGACCCAGTACTTC
CASSSDGAWTQYF
>-|TRBJ1-1|TRBV20-1|TRBD1
TGCAGTGCTAGAGATTACGGCGCCGACAGGGTAACTTTCTTT
CSARDYGADRVTFF
>-|TRBJ2-4|TRBV7-2|-
TGTGCCAGCAGCCCGGACAGAAACTTC
CASSPDRNF
>once|TRBJ2-1|TRBV6-2/TRBV6-3|TRBD2
TGTGCCAGCAGTTACTCCCCCCCGGGGGGGGTCTACAATGAGCAGTTCTTC
CASSYSPPGGVYNEQFF
>-|TRBJ2-1|TRBV29-1|TRBD2
TGCAGCGTTCCTCAGACGGGACTAGCGGGCTACAATGAGCAGTTCTTC
CSVPQTGLAGYNEQFF
>-|TRBJ1-5|TRBV5-1|-
TGCGCCAGCAGACCGACAGGCACTAGCAATCAGCCCCAGCATTTT
CASRPTGTSNQPQHF
>-|TRBJ1-4|TRBV12-3/TRBV12-4|-
TGTGCCAGCAGTTTGGGAGCCGACCGACCTAATAAAAAACTGTTTTTT
CASSLGADRPNKKLFF
>once|TRBJ1-2|TRBV12-5|-
TGTGCTAGTGGTCTGACAGGCAACTATGGCTACACCTTC
CASGLTGNYGYTF
>-|TRBJ2-1|TRBV7-9|-
TGTGCCAGCAGCTTAGGACAGAAGTCCTACAATGAGCAGTTCTTC
CASSLGQKSYNEQFF
>-|TRBJ2-3|TRBV30|TRBD2
TGTGCCTGGCGGACTAGCGAGCGGACTGGTACGCAGTATTTT
CAWRTSERTGTQYF
>-|TRBJ1-5|TRBV29-1|-
TGCAGCGTTGTGGGGAACAACAATCAGCCCCAGCATTTT
CSVVGNNNQPQHF
>-|TRBJ1-2|TRBV3-1|-
TGTGCCAGCAGCCAATCGGGGGGAAAGGGCTACACCTTC
CASSQSGGKGYTF
>-|TRBJ1-4|TRBV15|-
TGTGCCACCAGCAGACCTAGCACGGGGGAAAAACTGTTTTTT
CATSRPSTGEKLFF
>-|TRBJ1-4|TRBV6-5|TRBD1
TGTGCCAGCAGTTACCGTCAGGGGGGTGAAAAACTGTTTTTT
CASSYRQGGEKLFF
>-|TRBJ1-3|TRBV5-1|TRBD1
TGCGCCAGCAGGAATGACAGGGCCTCTGGAAACACCATATATTTT
CASRNDRASGNTIYF
>-|TRBJ1-1|TRBV6-5|-
TGTGCCAGCAGTTACGGGGGGGACTTGAACACTGAAGCTTTCTTT
CASSYGGDLNTEAFF
>-|TRBJ2-3|TRBV5-4|TRBD1
TGTGCCAGCAGTTCCGGGACAGGGGGGGGAGATACGCAGTATTTT
CASSSGTGGGDTQYF
>-|TRBJ2-5|TRBV28|TRBD1
TGTGCCAGCTCCAAAGGAGGACAGGGAATGGCCCAGTACTTC
CASSKGGQGMAQYF
>-|TRBJ2-7|TRBV5-6|TRBD1
TGTGCCAGCAGCTCCGGGACAGGGGTCGCCTCCTACGAGCAGTACTTC
CASSSGTGVASYEQYF
>-|TRBJ2-5|TRBV6-2/TRBV6-3|-
TGTGCCAGCAGCACGCCCGTGGGGGGCCTCCCCGAGACCCAGTACTTC
CASSTPVGGLPETQYF
>-|TRBJ1-1|TRBV3-1|-
TGTGCCAGCAGCCGACTACAGGGAGCCAACACTGAAGCTTTCTTT
CASSRLQGANTEAFF
>-|TRBJ1-1|TRBV6-6|TRBD1
TGTGCCAGCGCCGGCGGGACAGGGGTCACTGAAGCTTTCTTT
CASAGGTGVTEAFF
>-|TRBJ2-5|TRBV5-1|TRBD1
TGCGCCAGCAGCTTACGACAGGGAAGGGAGACCCAGTACTTC
CASSLRQGRETQYF
>-|TRBJ2-5|TRBV20-1|TRBD1
TGCAGTGCCCAGACAGGGGTGAGGGAGACCCAGTACTTC
CSAQTGVRETQYF
>-|TRBJ2-3|TRBV4-2|-
TGTGCCAGCAGCCAAGAAGATACGCAGTATTTT
CASSQEDTQYF
>-|TRBJ2-3|TRBV20-1|-
TGCAGTGCTAGAGACCTCGCGCGGTCCACAGATACGCAGTATTTT
CSARDLARSTDTQYF
>-|TRBJ2-5|TRBV5-1|-
TGTGCCAGTAGTCTCGGACAGCGAGAGACCCAGTACTTC
CASSLGQRETQYF
>-|TRBJ2-1|TRBV14|-
TGTGCCAGCAGCCTCCTCCGGACGGGAGACAATGAGCAGTTCTTC
CASSLLRTGDNEQFF
>-|TRBJ1-1|TRBV12-3/TRBV12-4|-
TGTGCCAGCAGTAAACAGGGATCGAACACTGAAGCTTTCTTT
CASSKQGSNTEAFF
>-|TRBJ1-1|TRBV5-6|TRBD1
TGTGCCAGCAGCTCGGACAGGGCGATGAACACTGAAGCTTTCTTT
CASSSDRAMNTEAFF
>-|TRBJ2-1|TRBV6-2/TRBV6-3|TRBD1
TGTGCCAGCAGGGGGACAGCCTACAATGAGCAGTTCTTC
CASRGTAYNEQFF
>-|TRBJ1-4|TRBV20-1|TRBD1
TGCAGTGCTACCGGACAGGGACCTAATGAAAAACTGTTTTTT
CSATGQGPNEKLFF
>few|TRBJ2-7|TRBV11-2|-
TGTGCCAGCAGCCCCGGGGTCTACGAGCAGTACTTC
CASSPGVYEQYF
>-|TRBJ1-6|TRBV25-1|TRBD1
TGTGCCAGCAGTGCAGGGGGCGCTTCACCCCTCCACTTT
CASSAGGASPLHF
>-|TRBJ2-7|TRBV6-5|TRBD1
TGTGCCAGCAGCCGAGGACAGGGTTCCTACGAGCAGTACTTC
CASSRGQGSYEQYF
>-|TRBJ2-1|TRBV5-4|-
TGTGCCAGCAGCCCATTTAGGATCCCTCAGGCGGAACGGCATGAGCAGTTCTTC
CASSPFRIPQAERHEQFF
>-|TRBJ2-5|TRBV10-3|-
TGTGCCATCAGTGATGGAACAGGCCCACGTCCGAAAGAGACCCAGTACTTC
CAISDGTGPRPKETQYF
>-|TRBJ1-5|TRBV30|-
TGTGCCTGGAACCCTACAGGGTTCAGCAATCAGCCCCAGCATTTT
CAWNPTGFSNQPQHF
>-|TRBJ1-6|TRBV5-1|-
TGCGCCAGCAGCTTGACGACCCATTCACCCCTCCACTTT
CASSLTTHSPLHF